Here is one T cell receptor (beta chain) with its context. Its antigen is not identified. These data are taken from a study of T cells after posttransplantation cyclophosphamide. Findings and limits, study-wide: Donor-recipient repertoire similarity was low at 1-2 months, rising over year one. TRB overlap between skin or GI tissue T cells and blood was limited. Recipient CMV seropositivity and CMV reactivation strongly tracked TRB clonality.

Peripheral blood was collected from the related graft donor on the marrow donation day. Trimming left V 0 bases short and J 9 bases short, with 15 bases between. Germline CDR1 LGHNA, CDR2 YNFKEQ. The CDR3 covers 16 residues. Only in-frame clones appear in the TCRdb table, and some are missing; sequencing was by immunoSEQ multiplex PCR. The repertoire has roughly 4,000 clones, approximately 59% of them found once; the top ten carry 20% to 25%. The chain couples TRBV4-2 to TRBJ1-6; maybe TRBD1 (5 bases). Input material: memory CD8+ T cells sorted from blood. This clonotype originated in a young man in good health and a related stem cell transplant donor. The CDR3 is CASSQETGGSTSPLHF. The CDR3 nucleotides are TGTGCCAGCAGCCAAGAAACGGGGGGTTCGACTTCACCCCTCCACTTT.